What follows are 9 T cell receptor beta chains derived from one specimen sequenced in a study of blood T cell repertoires in COVID-19. Assay: immunoSEQ multiplex PCR; the TCRdb copy retains only in-frame clones and omits some. Of roughly 190,000 clones listed, 90% are singletons. The sequencing sample was made of peripheral blood. The receptors were gathered from a man aged 50 to 59 with acute or convalescent COVID-19.

The chain carries TRBV14 and TRBJ2-2; D ambiguous. This CDR3 contains 13 residues. CDR1 is SGHDN and CDR2 is FVKESK in the germline V gene. Trimming removed 5 bases from V and 5 bases from J, with 9 bases in between. This chain's CDR3 is CASSYVRTGELFF. The CDR3 DNA reads as TGTGCCAGCAGCTACGTGCGGACCGGGGAGCTGTTTTTT.

The V gene is TRBV11-2, the J gene TRBJ2-2; D is ambiguous. The CDR3 is made up of 14 amino acids. CDR1 is SGHAT, CDR2 FQNNGV, per germline. V gave up 5 bases and J gave up 1 base, with 8 bases separating them. CDR3 DNA sequence: TGTGCCAGCAGCCCAATTTGGAACACCGGGGAGCTGTTTTTT. Protein product: CASSPIWNTGELFF. Filled out from reference TRBV11-2 and TRBJ2-2, the complete variable domain reads EAGVAQSPRYKIIEKRQSVAFWCNPISGHATLYWYQQILGQGPKLLIQFQNNGVVDDSQLPKDRFSAERLKGVDSTLKIQPAKLEDSAVYLCASSPIWNTGELFFGEGSRLTVL.

The chain employs TRBV5-1 and TRBJ1-2; D possibly corresponds to TRBD1 (6 bases). With 1 base removed from V and 8 bases from J, the gap between germline ends came to 27 bases. This CDR3 is 18 amino acids long. CDR1 is SGHRS, CDR2 YFSETQ, per germline. In DNA, the CDR3 is TGCGCCAGCAGCTTGTCCCCCCTCCCCGGTGCAGGGCAGGGGGGCTACACCTTC. This codes for CASSLSPLPGAGQGGYTF.

V and J are TRBV7-2 and TRBJ2-3, with D maybe TRBD2 (6 bases). The CDR3 length is 15 residues. Per germline, CDR1 SGHTA and CDR2 FQGNSA. V was clipped by 2 bases and J by 2 bases, with 11 bases between them. CDR3 region: CASSLRTGDTDTQYF. CDR3 DNA: TGTGCCAGCAGCTTACGCACGGGGGACACAGATACGCAGTATTTT.

The CDR3 DNA is TGTGCCAGCAGTTTAGGCCCAGGGTCCTACAATGAGCAGTTCTTC. As protein: CASSLGPGSYNEQFF. J is TRBJ2-1 and V is TRBV27; TRBD1 might be the D (5 bases). The CDR3 has 15 amino acids. The V end was cut by 2 bases, the J end by 1 base, with 9 bases between. In germline, CDR1 is MNHEY, CDR2 SMNVEV (reference sequence).

The rearrangement uses TRBV12-3 or TRBV12-4 and TRBJ2-5; maybe TRBD1 (6 bases). The CDR3 totals 13 residues. Trimming cost V 7 bases and J 1 base, with 10 bases left between them. CDR3 sequence: CASTEGVQETQYF. CDR3 DNA: TGTGCCAGCACCGAGGGGGTCCAAGAGACCCAGTACTTC.

This clone was seen at least ten times. This chain uses TRBV5-5 with TRBJ1-1, with D possibly matching TRBD1 (5 bases). The CDR3 sequence is 14 residues long. V lost 4 bases to trimming and J lost 0 bases, with 10 bases between them. Germline V lookup: CDR1 SGHKS, CDR2 YYEKEE (reference sequence). CDR3 amino acids: CASSPGLLNTEAFF. The CDR3 nucleotides read TGTGCCAGCAGCCCGGGACTTCTGAACACTGAAGCTTTCTTT.

V is TRBV19 and J is TRBJ1-5; 11 positions match TRBD1. The CDR3 is made up of 14 amino acids. V lost 9 bases and J lost 6; bases outside the gene matches: 7. CDR1 is LNHDA and CDR2 is SQIVND in the germline V gene (reference sequence). The CDR3 here is CASGGQGGSQPQHF. Written as DNA, the CDR3 is TGTGCCAGCGGGGGACAGGGGGGGAGTCAGCCCCAGCATTTT.

J is TRBJ1-5 and V is TRBV19; TRBD1 might be the D (5 bases). CDR1 is LNHDA, CDR2 SQIVND, per germline (reference sequence). The CDR3 extends over 15 amino acids. V lost 6 bases and J 2 bases, leaving 14 bases between the germline ends. The CDR3 loop is CASRKEGVGNQPQHF. DNA for the CDR3: TGTGCCAGTAGAAAAGAAGGGGTTGGCAATCAGCCCCAGCATTTT. The full variable domain, in which reference TRBV19 and TRBJ1-5 provide the parts outside the CDR3, is DGGITQSPKYLFRKEGQNVTLSCEQNLNHDAMYWYRQDPGQGLRLIYYSQIVNDFQKGDIAEGYSVSREKKESFPLTVTSAQKNPTAFYLCASRKEGVGNQPQHFGDGTRLSIL.